Below, 12 T cell receptor beta chains from the same sample are listed, as sequenced in a study of T-cell reconstitution after alpha-beta-depleted transplantation in children. Preparing the TCRbeta library involved the use of unique molecular identifiers. TCRdb independently ran MiXCR on the PCR reads; one entry per CDR3 protein. The sample carries approximately 390,000 distinct CDR3 sequences, under 13% recorded once. The sequences come from PBMCs from the stem cell graft donor, collected from the stem cell graft. The receptors derive from a human donor who donated a stem cell graft to a child with acute myeloid leukemia.

The rearrangement uses TRBV20-1 and TRBJ2-7; TRBD2 agrees at 14 bases. CDR3 length: 19 amino acids. Germline assignment: CDR1 DFQATT and CDR2 SNEGSKA (reference sequence). With 6 bases clipped from V and 1 base from J, the junction kept 17 bases outside the gene matches. As DNA, the CDR3 is TGCAGTGCCCCTAAGGGGACGGGACTAGCGGGAGAGGATTCCTACGAGCAGTACTTC. The encoded protein is CSAPKGTGLAGEDSYEQYF.

This clonotype was counted between two and nine times. J is TRBJ2-1 and V is TRBV12-3 or TRBV12-4; D remains unclear. The CDR3 has 14 amino acids. The V end lost 2 bases, the J end lost 8 bases, and 13 bases lay between the germline ends. The CDR3 region has the DNA TGTGCCAGCAGTTTATTTGGCGGCCTCGATGAGCAGTTCTTC. Its translation is CASSLFGGLDEQFF.

The V call is TRBV9, the J call TRBJ2-1; perhaps TRBD2 as D (5 bases). Germline V gene lookup returns CDR1 SGDLS and CDR2 YYNGEE. The CDR3 length is 15 residues. Trimming pared 3 bases from V and 7 bases from J, leaving 17 bases between. Written as DNA, the CDR3 is TGTGCCAGCAGCGGACGAGAGAGGGTGACAAATGAGCAGTTCTTC. It codes for CASSGRERVTNEQFF.

V gene TRBV3-1 combines with J gene TRBJ2-1; D call uncertain. CDR3 length equals 14 residues. Trimming pared 0 bases from V and 2 bases from J, leaving 5 bases between. The germline CDR1 and CDR2 sequences are LGHDT and YNNKEL (reference sequence). The CDR3 is CASSQDAAYNEQFF. Written as DNA, the CDR3 is TGTGCCAGCAGCCAAGATGCTGCCTACAATGAGCAGTTCTTC.

This clonotype showed up many times. The chain carries TRBV12-3 or TRBV12-4 and TRBJ1-2, with TRBD1 as a possible D gene (5 bases). The germline V and J ends were trimmed by 8 bases and 5 bases, with 12 bases remaining between them. CDR3 size: 12 residues. This chain's CDR3 is CASRGLGYGYTF. Here the CDR3 DNA reads TGTGCCAGCCGGGGGTTGGGTTATGGCTACACCTTC.

The sample holds a few counts of this clonotype. The chain couples TRBV5-1 to TRBJ2-1, with 13 bases matching TRBD2. The CDR3 extends over 16 amino acids. V lost 4 bases and J lost 9; bases outside the gene matches: 10. The germline gives CDR1 SGHRS, CDR2 YFSETQ. CDR3 nucleotide sequence: TGCGCCAGCAGCGACCTACTAGCGGGAGGGCCTGGTGAGCAGTTCTTC. This translates into CASSDLLAGGPGEQFF.

This clonotype showed up just a few times. The chain has TRBV20-1 and TRBJ2-5, with a weak D call TRBD1 (6 bases). CDR1 DFQATT and CDR2 SNEGSKA come from the germline V gene (reference sequence). The V end lost 4 bases, the J end lost 5 bases, and 11 bases lay between the germline ends. CDR3 length: 12 amino acids. The DNA of the CDR3 is TGCAGTGCTACCGCAGGGGTGGAGACCCAGTACTTC. It encodes CSATAGVETQYF.

This clonotype has only a few counts. The chain employs TRBV7-2 and TRBJ2-3; 8 bases fit TRBD2. Losses at the gene ends were 2 bases for V and 1 base for J; bases not matched to a gene: 5. The CDR3 is made up of 16 amino acids. Germline V lookup: CDR1 SGHTA, CDR2 FQGNSA. In DNA, the CDR3 is TGTGCCAGCAGCTTATCGGCGGGGGGCCGCACAGATACGCAGTATTTT. Amino acids: CASSLSAGGRTDTQYF.

The gene calls are TRBV4-1 and TRBJ1-5; 11 nucleotides agree with TRBD1. This CDR3 has 16 residues. Looked up from germline, CDR1 is MGHRA and CDR2 is YSYEKL. Trimming removed 3 bases from V and 7 bases from J; junction bases left unmatched: 8. The CDR3 region has the DNA TGCGCCAGCAGCCAGGCCGGGACAGGGGGAATCCAGCCCCAGCATTTT. Translated: CASSQAGTGGIQPQHF.

This clonotype was recorded a few times. V gene TRBV5-6 combines with J gene TRBJ2-5; the D is unclear. The CDR3 totals 16 residues. Germline V gene sequence: CDR1 SGHDT, CDR2 YYEEEE. V lost 0 bases to trimming and J lost 5 bases, with 17 bases between them. The CDR3 loop reads CASSLALVGIAETQYF. Written as DNA, the CDR3 is TGTGCCAGCAGCTTGGCCCTCGTGGGGATCGCGGAGACCCAGTACTTC.

This chain joins TRBV5-4 and TRBJ2-1; TRBD2 matches at 7 bases. V lost 4 bases and J lost 4; bases outside the gene matches: 5. This CDR3 comprises 14 residues. Germline CDR1 is SGHNT and CDR2 is YYREEE (reference sequence). The chain's CDR3 is CASSPIAGYNEQFF. DNA for the CDR3: TGTGCCAGCAGCCCGATAGCGGGTTACAATGAGCAGTTCTTC.

This clonotype has just a few counts. The rearrangement links TRBV6-1 to TRBJ1-5; D is unresolved. The CDR3 has 15 amino acids. The germline V gene encodes CDR1 MNHNS and CDR2 SASEGT. V lost 6 bases, J lost 0 bases, and 12 bases lay in between. The CDR3 nucleotides are TGTGCCAGCAGACTTAGAAAATATAGCAATCAGCCCCAGCATTTT. It specifies CASRLRKYSNQPQHF.